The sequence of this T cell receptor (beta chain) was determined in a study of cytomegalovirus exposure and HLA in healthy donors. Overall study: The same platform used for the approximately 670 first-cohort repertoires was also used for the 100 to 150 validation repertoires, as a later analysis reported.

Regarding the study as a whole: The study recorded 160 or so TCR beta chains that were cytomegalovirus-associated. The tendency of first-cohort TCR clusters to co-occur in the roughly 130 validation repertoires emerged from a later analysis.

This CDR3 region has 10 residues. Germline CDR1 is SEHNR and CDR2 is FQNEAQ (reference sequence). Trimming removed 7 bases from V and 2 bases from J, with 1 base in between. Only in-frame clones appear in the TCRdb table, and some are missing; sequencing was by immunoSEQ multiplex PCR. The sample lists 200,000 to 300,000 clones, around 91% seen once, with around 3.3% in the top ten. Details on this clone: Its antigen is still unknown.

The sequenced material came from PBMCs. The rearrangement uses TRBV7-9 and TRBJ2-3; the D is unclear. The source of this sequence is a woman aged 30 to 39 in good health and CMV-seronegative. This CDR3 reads CASTTDTQYF. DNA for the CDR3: TGTGCCAGCACCACAGATACGCAGTATTTT.